What follows describes a single T cell receptor beta chain. Germline CDR1 and CDR2: MNHNY and SVGAGI (reference sequence). V was clipped by 8 bases and J by 5 bases; unmatched bases: 7. The CDR3 covers 14 residues. The data were obtained in a study of blood T cell repertoires in COVID-19. Overall study: PBMCs, B-cell-depleted T cells, or T cells provided the cDNA or gDNA that made up the material.

The table came from immunoSEQ multiplex PCR; TCRdb's copy has only in-frame clones and leaves some out. There are 220,000 or so clones in the sample; under 90% occur only once, and roughly 3.5% lies in the top ten. Sample: PBMCs or T cells enriched from blood (not recorded which). This sequence joins TRBV6-6 and TRBJ1-4; 8 bases match TRBD1. The sequence came from a woman aged 60-75 years who had recovered from COVID-19. The CDR3 protein is CASLGTGPNEKLFF. CDR3 coding DNA: TGTGCCAGCCTTGGGACAGGCCCAAATGAAAAACTGTTTTTT.